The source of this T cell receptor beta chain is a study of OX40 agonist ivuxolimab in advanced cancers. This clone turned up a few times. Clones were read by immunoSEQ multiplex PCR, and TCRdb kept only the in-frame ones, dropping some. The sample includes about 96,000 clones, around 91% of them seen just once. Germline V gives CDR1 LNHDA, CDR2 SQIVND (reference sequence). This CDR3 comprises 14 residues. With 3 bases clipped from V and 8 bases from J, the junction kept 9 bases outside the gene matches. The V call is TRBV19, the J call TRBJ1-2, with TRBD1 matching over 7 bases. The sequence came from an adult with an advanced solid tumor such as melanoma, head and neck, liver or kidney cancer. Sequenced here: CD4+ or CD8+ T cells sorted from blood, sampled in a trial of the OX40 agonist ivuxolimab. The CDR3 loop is CASSMRDRVPGYTF. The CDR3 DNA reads TGTGCCAGTAGTATGAGAGACAGGGTTCCGGGCTACACCTTC.